These T cell receptor beta chains were read from a single sample in a study of radiation and T cells in renal cell carcinoma. Clones were read by immunoSEQ multiplex PCR, and TCRdb kept only the in-frame ones, dropping some. This table holds about 23,000 clones, roughly half found once. The material sequenced was tumor tissue, taken from a patient whose treatment was nephrectomy without radiotherapy. These receptors were collected from a human donor with renal cell carcinoma. Each CDR3 is given with its conserved first and last residue. The order of the fields is CDR3 DNA, CDR3 protein, clone size, D gene, V gene, J gene. D genes are given only for firm matches. Only part of the rows carry a size: once, few, many, or a class if the clone is expanded.

cdr3_nt: TGTGCCTGGAGTGGAGAGGTTCGGTATGAGCAGTTCTTC
cdr3_aa: CAWSGEVRYEQFF
clone_size: few
d_call: NA
v_call: TRBV30
j_call: TRBJ2-1

cdr3_nt: TGTGCCAGCAGCTTGTTCTCGAGACGGGGGGCCTACGAGCAGTACTTC
cdr3_aa: CASSLFSRRGAYEQYF
clone_size: NA
d_call: TRBD2
v_call: TRBV5-8
j_call: TRBJ2-7

cdr3_nt: TGTGCCTCCCAGGACAGCCATAGCAATCAGCCCCAGCATTTT
cdr3_aa: CASQDSHSNQPQHF
clone_size: NA
d_call: NA
v_call: TRBV30
j_call: TRBJ1-5

cdr3_nt: TGTGCCAGCAGCCACGTTGGGGGCAGGGGATCTAACTATGGCTACACCTTC
cdr3_aa: CASSHVGGRGSNYGYTF
clone_size: NA
d_call: NA
v_call: TRBV13
j_call: TRBJ1-2

cdr3_nt: TGTGCCAGCAGCTTTCCCTCAGCGGGGGGGGGCCAAGAGACCCAGTACTTC
cdr3_aa: CASSFPSAGGGQETQYF
clone_size: NA
d_call: TRBD2
v_call: TRBV7-8
j_call: TRBJ2-5

cdr3_nt: TGTGCCAGCAGCTTGGGCCGGGCGGCAACGAACACTGAAGCTTTCTTT
cdr3_aa: CASSLGRAATNTEAFF
clone_size: NA
d_call: NA
v_call: TRBV7-9
j_call: TRBJ1-1

cdr3_nt: TGTGCCTCTGGGCAAGGGAGGGCGAATCAGCCCCAGCATTTT
cdr3_aa: CASGQGRANQPQHF
clone_size: few
d_call: NA
v_call: TRBV10-3
j_call: TRBJ1-5

cdr3_nt: TGTGCCAGCAGCCAAGATCCAGGGGGATTGGACTATGGCTACACCTTC
cdr3_aa: CASSQDPGGLDYGYTF
clone_size: NA
d_call: TRBD1
v_call: TRBV14
j_call: TRBJ1-2

cdr3_nt: TGTGCCAGCAGCTTAGCAGGGAAGGGTCAGCCCCAGCATTTT
cdr3_aa: CASSLAGKGQPQHF
clone_size: NA
d_call: NA
v_call: TRBV11-2
j_call: TRBJ1-5

cdr3_nt: TGTGCCAGCAGGACTAGCGGGGGGGGAGCAGATACGCAGTATTTT
cdr3_aa: CASRTSGGGADTQYF
clone_size: NA
d_call: TRBD2
v_call: TRBV6-1
j_call: TRBJ2-3

cdr3_nt: TGCGCCAGCAGCTTAGTAGCGGGGGGCTCGCATGAGCAGTTCTTC
cdr3_aa: CASSLVAGGSHEQFF
clone_size: NA
d_call: TRBD2
v_call: TRBV5-1
j_call: TRBJ2-1

cdr3_nt: TGTGCCAGCAGCCCGACAGGGGCTACAGGAGGGGAAGCTTTCTTT
cdr3_aa: CASSPTGATGGEAFF
clone_size: NA
d_call: TRBD1
v_call: TRBV11-1
j_call: TRBJ1-1

cdr3_nt: TGTGCCAGCAGTTACCCTAACGAGGGGGGACAGCCCCAGCATTTT
cdr3_aa: CASSYPNEGGQPQHF
clone_size: NA
d_call: NA
v_call: TRBV6-6
j_call: TRBJ1-5

cdr3_nt: TGCGCCAGCACCAAGTCGGGTAGAACTAATGAAAAACTGTTTTTT
cdr3_aa: CASTKSGRTNEKLFF
clone_size: once
d_call: NA
v_call: TRBV5-1
j_call: TRBJ1-4

cdr3_nt: TGTGCCTGGTCCTCCACCCGAGGTGTCTACACTGAAGCTTTCTTT
cdr3_aa: CAWSSTRGVYTEAFF
clone_size: NA
d_call: NA
v_call: TRBV30
j_call: TRBJ1-1

cdr3_nt: TGTGCCAGTAGTACCCAAAACCCCGGTGGAGAGCAGTTCTTC
cdr3_aa: CASSTQNPGGEQFF
clone_size: NA
d_call: NA
v_call: TRBV19
j_call: TRBJ2-1

cdr3_nt: TGTGCCAGCAGTTCTTACTACAATGAGCAGTTCTTC
cdr3_aa: CASSSYYNEQFF
clone_size: NA
d_call: NA
v_call: TRBV27
j_call: TRBJ2-1

cdr3_nt: TGCGCCAGCAGCCAAATACAGAGAGAAGAGACCCAGTACTTC
cdr3_aa: CASSQIQREETQYF
clone_size: NA
d_call: NA
v_call: TRBV4-1
j_call: TRBJ2-5

cdr3_nt: TGTGCCAGCAGCCCCAGGACTAGCGTCACCGGGGAGCTGTTTTTT
cdr3_aa: CASSPRTSVTGELFF
clone_size: NA
d_call: TRBD2
v_call: TRBV6-5
j_call: TRBJ2-2

cdr3_nt: TGTGCCAGCAGTTCGAAGGGAGATGGGGCTTTCTTT
cdr3_aa: CASSSKGDGAFF
clone_size: NA
d_call: NA
v_call: TRBV6-5
j_call: TRBJ1-1

cdr3_nt: TGTGCCAGTAGTAGTGGTCAATATAATTCACCCCTCCACTTT
cdr3_aa: CASSSGQYNSPLHF
clone_size: NA
d_call: NA
v_call: TRBV19
j_call: TRBJ1-6

cdr3_nt: TGTGCCAGCAGCTTGGAATGGGAGACAGTCGACTATGGCTACACCTTC
cdr3_aa: CASSLEWETVDYGYTF
clone_size: NA
d_call: NA
v_call: TRBV5-4
j_call: TRBJ1-2

cdr3_nt: TGTGCCAGCAGTGATGACAGGGGAGCTAACTATGGCTACACCTTC
cdr3_aa: CASSDDRGANYGYTF
clone_size: few
d_call: TRBD1
v_call: TRBV25-1
j_call: TRBJ1-2

cdr3_nt: TGTGCCAGCAGTCCTCCGGGACAGATTAGCAATCAGCCCCAGCATTTT
cdr3_aa: CASSPPGQISNQPQHF
clone_size: NA
d_call: TRBD1
v_call: TRBV6-6
j_call: TRBJ1-5

cdr3_nt: TGTGCCAGCTCACCAACGATAGGGGGCGCCTCCGGGGAGCTGTTTTTT
cdr3_aa: CASSPTIGGASGELFF
clone_size: few
d_call: TRBD1
v_call: TRBV18
j_call: TRBJ2-2

cdr3_nt: TGCGCCAGCGCCCCGAGGGGGGCCTACTATGGCTACACCTTC
cdr3_aa: CASAPRGAYYGYTF
clone_size: NA
d_call: NA
v_call: TRBV5-1
j_call: TRBJ1-2

cdr3_nt: TGTGCCAGCAGCCAGCGGACCACAAGACCCTGGGGATATAATTCACCCCTCCACTTT
cdr3_aa: CASSQRTTRPWGYNSPLHF
clone_size: NA
d_call: NA
v_call: TRBV14
j_call: TRBJ1-6

cdr3_nt: TGTGCCAGCAGCTGGGACTCGGCCGCTAATGAAAAACTGTTTTTT
cdr3_aa: CASSWDSAANEKLFF
clone_size: NA
d_call: NA
v_call: TRBV7-2
j_call: TRBJ1-4

cdr3_nt: TGTGCCAGCAGAGGACATTTTGAGACCCAGTACTTC
cdr3_aa: CASRGHFETQYF
clone_size: NA
d_call: NA
v_call: TRBV6-5
j_call: TRBJ2-5

cdr3_nt: TGTGCCAGCAACGGAGGCTATAATCAGCCCCAGCATTTT
cdr3_aa: CASNGGYNQPQHF
clone_size: NA
d_call: NA
v_call: TRBV2
j_call: TRBJ1-5

cdr3_nt: TGTGCCAGCTCATCCGGGACAGGGAGCTATGGCTACACCTTC
cdr3_aa: CASSSGTGSYGYTF
clone_size: NA
d_call: TRBD1
v_call: TRBV18
j_call: TRBJ1-2

cdr3_nt: TGTGCCAGCGCCTTTTCTAATTCACCCCTCCACTTT
cdr3_aa: CASAFSNSPLHF
clone_size: NA
d_call: NA
v_call: TRBV25-1
j_call: TRBJ1-6

cdr3_nt: TGTGCCAGCAGTTACGGAACCAGACAGGGCCTAGAGACCCAGTACTTC
cdr3_aa: CASSYGTRQGLETQYF
clone_size: NA
d_call: TRBD1
v_call: TRBV6-5
j_call: TRBJ2-5

cdr3_nt: TGTGCCAGCAGCTTAGATGAGGGGAGTGGTGAAAAACTGTTTTTT
cdr3_aa: CASSLDEGSGEKLFF
clone_size: once
d_call: NA
v_call: TRBV11-2
j_call: TRBJ1-4

cdr3_nt: TGTGCGTGGGGGGGGAACTACGAGCAGTACTTC
cdr3_aa: CAWGGNYEQYF
clone_size: NA
d_call: TRBD2
v_call: TRBV30
j_call: TRBJ2-7

cdr3_nt: TGTGCCAGCAGCATGAGGGACAGAGAGAACACTGAAGCTTTCTTT
cdr3_aa: CASSMRDRENTEAFF
clone_size: NA
d_call: TRBD1
v_call: TRBV11-2
j_call: TRBJ1-1

cdr3_nt: TGCGCCAGCAGCTTGACGACAGGGGGACCGAACACTGAAGCTTTCTTT
cdr3_aa: CASSLTTGGPNTEAFF
clone_size: few
d_call: TRBD1
v_call: TRBV5-1
j_call: TRBJ1-1

cdr3_nt: TGTGCCAGCAGCTCGGGCAGGGAAAAACTGTTTTTT
cdr3_aa: CASSSGREKLFF
clone_size: NA
d_call: NA
v_call: TRBV5-6
j_call: TRBJ1-4

cdr3_nt: TGTGCCAGCAGCTCGGACAGGGGCTACGAGCAGTACTTC
cdr3_aa: CASSSDRGYEQYF
clone_size: NA
d_call: TRBD1
v_call: TRBV5-8
j_call: TRBJ2-7

cdr3_nt: TGTGCCAGCAGCTTCCAGGGACAGCGGATTCAGTACTTC
cdr3_aa: CASSFQGQRIQYF
clone_size: NA
d_call: TRBD1
v_call: TRBV7-2
j_call: TRBJ2-4

cdr3_nt: TGTGCCAGTAGTATCGGCGTAACGAGCAATCAGCCCCAGCATTTT
cdr3_aa: CASSIGVTSNQPQHF
clone_size: few
d_call: NA
v_call: TRBV19
j_call: TRBJ1-5

cdr3_nt: TGTGCCAGCAGTTACTCAGGGGAAGGGGCCAACGTCCTGACTTTC
cdr3_aa: CASSYSGEGANVLTF
clone_size: few
d_call: NA
v_call: TRBV6-5
j_call: TRBJ2-6

cdr3_nt: TGCGCCAGCAGCTTCGGGGAAGGGATCACTGAAGCTTTCTTT
cdr3_aa: CASSFGEGITEAFF
clone_size: NA
d_call: NA
v_call: TRBV5-1
j_call: TRBJ1-1

cdr3_nt: TGTGCCAGCAGCCTAGGACTAGCGGGGTTGCTTGAGCAGTTCTTC
cdr3_aa: CASSLGLAGLLEQFF
clone_size: NA
d_call: TRBD2
v_call: TRBV5-4
j_call: TRBJ2-1

cdr3_nt: TGCGCCAGCAGCCAAACAGGGAACACTGAAGCTTTCTTT
cdr3_aa: CASSQTGNTEAFF
clone_size: large
d_call: NA
v_call: TRBV4-3
j_call: TRBJ1-1